This T cell receptor beta chain comes out of a study of blood T cells in healthy people across ages (dated by TCRdb to 2013 to 2016). Looking at the study overall: Template switching captured roughly one uniquely barcoded TCR beta cDNA molecule per two T cells in model experiments. Two additional independent replicas of 1 million unique cDNA reads from the same blood draw were analyzed for two donors (one aged 18 to 29 and one aged 80 or older). To avoid experimental bias, donors of different ages were spread randomly across the sequencing lanes. The study measured age-related changes in TCR beta repertoire diversity using deep sequencing normalized with unique cDNA molecular identifiers. Four age groups were formed from the donors: young (average approximately 17 years), middle-aged (approximately 40), aged (62) and long-lived (82). Here is what the overall study found, with its caveats: Since profiling was done on bulk unsorted PBMCs, naive and antigen-experienced compartments could not be conclusively compared. Donor CMV infection status was unknown, potentially confounding age-related changes in expanded clonotypes. The long-lived group showed more naive CD4+ T cells, fewer expanded clones and increased TCR diversity than the aged group, suggesting age selection. There was a strong correlation between observed TCR beta diversity and the percentage of naive T cells measured by flow cytometry. Total diversity estimates from one million sequenced T cells were considered lower bounds and underestimates. Observed TCR beta diversity per million T cells fell roughly linearly with age, and a significant reduction was already apparent by age about 38.

The protocol used for the library was 5' RACE. Reads for this sample came from an Illumina HiSeq 2500. A second about 7 to 12 cycle PCR used a sample-barcoded 5' primer and a J-beta primer mix. Each TCR beta cDNA molecule received a unique molecular identifier from a template-switch 5' adaptor carrying 12 random nucleotides. Each sample yielded at least 2.5 million CDR3-containing paired-end reads. First-strand cDNA synthesis was performed from all RNA using the Mint cDNA synthesis kit, with priming by a TRBC-specific oligonucleotide. Following uracil-DNA glycosylase treatment, a first 18-cycle PCR with universal primers M1SS and BC2_uni_R was performed on all cDNA. The original pipeline was this. For normalization, 1 million high-quality reads, each with a distinct molecular identifier, were randomly selected from each sample. Instead of being binned into consensus sequences, reads that shared molecular identifiers were thrown out. MiTCR, with a Q25 quality threshold and the strictest error-elimination algorithm, was used for CDR3 identification, clonotype clustering and error correction. A nonparametric unseen species model with Euler transformation was used to estimate a lower bound on total TCR beta diversity. TCRdb's own reprocessing of the public reads used fastp at Q25 and MiXCR and kept productive beta chains. One record per CDR3 amino acid sequence lists the most common genes and DNA. TCRdb's processing, not the authors', yielded these V and J calls. The table for this sample lists 910,000 or so distinct CDR3 sequences; about 53% of them were counted only once. 20% to 25% of the sample is held by the ten biggest clonotypes.

Systemically healthy Caucasian individuals from Russia, some 38 in total and aged roughly 6 to 100 years, were included as donors. Approximately 9.7 milliliters of peripheral blood were drawn from each donor into EDTA-treated Vacutainer tubes. PBMCs were isolated by Ficoll-Paque density-gradient centrifugation, with at least 6 million obtained per sample. Total RNA was extracted from PBMCs with Trizol reagent, with at least 6 micrograms obtained per sample. Naive CD45RAhigh/CD27high T cell percentages were measured by flow cytometry on a PBMC aliquot from every donor. This clonotype occurred many times. Which antigen it targets is not known. The record has no base qualities; no much larger clone is one base away. V lost 3 bases and J lost 4 bases; the stretch between them is 11 bases long. Counted from cysteine to phenylalanine, this CDR3 has 13 amino acids. Only the CDR3 region is kept as DNA, spanning 39 bases read in frame from base 1. The CDR1 and CDR2 encoded by the germline V gene are SGDLS and YYNGEE.

Sequencing was done on a sample of blood. The source of this sequence is a woman aged 60-75 years in good health. Here the chain combines TRBV9 and TRBJ2-7, and TRBD1 may be the D gene, going by 6 matching bases. The CDR3 has the sequence CASSARQGYEQYF. In nucleotides, the sequence is TGTGCCAGCAGCGCTCGTCAGGGGTACGAGCAGTACTTC.